The 17 T cell receptor beta chains below all came from one sample that was sequenced in a study of siplizumab effects on memory and regulatory T cells. This table comes from immunoSEQ multiplex PCR, and its TCRdb copy is limited to in-frame clones, with some not included. The table includes around 100,000 clones, about 94% detected once. Specimen: non-Treg CD4+ T cells sorted from blood. The receptors originated from a human donor in good health.

This chain links TRBV7-9 with TRBJ1-4; D not resolved. CDR1 SEHNR and CDR2 FQNEAQ come from the germline V gene (reference sequence). The CDR3 loop spans 15 amino acids. Trimming removed 1 base from V and 7 bases from J, with 13 bases in between. The CDR3 DNA sequence: TGTGCCAGCAGCTTAGGGACTGGCGTGGGTGAAAAACTGTTTTTT. Its translation is CASSLGTGVGEKLFF.

The rearrangement joins TRBV10-2 to TRBJ1-4; 9 nucleotides line up with TRBD1. The length of the CDR3 is 15 residues. The germline CDR1 and CDR2 sequences are WSHSY and SAAADI. Losses at the gene ends were 5 bases for V and 5 bases for J; bases not matched to a gene: 6. Here the CDR3 reads CASSRTGAVNEKLFF. The CDR3 region has the DNA TGCGCCAGCAGTAGGACAGGGGCCGTCAATGAAAAACTGTTTTTT.

J is TRBJ2-1 and V is TRBV29-1; 10 nucleotides match TRBD2. CDR1 and CDR2 (germline): SQVTM, ANQGSEA. Trimming removed 7 bases from V and 7 bases from J; junction bases left unmatched: 10. This CDR3 contains 14 residues. The chain's CDR3 is CSADASGSRNEQFF. The CDR3 nucleotides read TGCAGCGCTGACGCTAGCGGGAGTAGAAATGAGCAGTTCTTC.

This chain connects TRBV18 to TRBJ1-2; D is perhaps TRBD1 (6 bases). CDR3 length equals 15 residues. Looked up from germline, CDR1 is KGHSH and CDR2 is LQKENI. The V and J ends lost 2 bases and 7 bases respectively, with 17 bases between them. DNA of the CDR3: TGTGCCAGCTCACCAAGCGAAAACAGGGAGTCTGGCTACACCTTC. Protein product: CASSPSENRESGYTF.

The chain combines TRBV18 with TRBJ2-7; D might be TRBD2 (6 bases). CDR3 length: 15 amino acids. CDR1 and CDR2 from the germline V gene are KGHSH and LQKENI. The V gene lost 4 bases and the J gene lost 0 bases, with 13 bases spanning the gap. As DNA, the CDR3 is TGTGCCAGCTCACGGGTCCGGGACTTCTCCTACGAGCAGTACTTC. As protein: CASSRVRDFSYEQYF.

The rearrangement links TRBV5-6 to TRBJ2-7, with a possible D match to TRBD1 (5 bases). The CDR3 has 14 residues. Germline CDR1 reads SGHDT; CDR2 reads YYEEEE. The V end was cut by 0 bases, the J end by 3 bases, with 10 bases between. The CDR3 reads CASSLAGHFYEQYF. The CDR3 bases are TGTGCCAGCAGCTTGGCAGGACACTTCTACGAGCAGTACTTC.

The CDR3: CASSSGQGTGELFF. In DNA, the CDR3 is TGTGCCAGCAGTTCCGGACAGGGCACCGGGGAGCTGTTTTTT. The chain carries TRBV28 and TRBJ2-2; 8 bases agree with TRBD1. Germline-derived CDR1 and CDR2 are MDHEN and SYDVKM. This CDR3 comprises 14 residues. V lost 4 bases to trimming and J lost 4 bases; unmatched junction nucleotides: 2.

The gene calls are TRBV5-1 and TRBJ2-5; D is undetermined. Trimming stripped 0 bases from V and 5 bases from J, with 8 bases between. Looked up from germline, CDR1 is SGHRS and CDR2 is YFSETQ. The CDR3 sequence is 13 residues long. The CDR3: CASSLEPGETQYF. Here the CDR3 DNA reads TGCGCCAGCAGCTTGGAACCCGGGGAGACCCAGTACTTC.

The rearrangement uses TRBV14 and TRBJ2-3; the D gene is possibly TRBD1 (6 bases). Deletions cut 0 bases from V and 4 bases from J, with 11 bases between. Germline assignment: CDR1 SGHDN and CDR2 FVKESK. This CDR3 has 15 amino acids. This chain's CDR3 is CASSQDQGSPDTQYF. The CDR3 nucleotides are TGTGCCAGCAGCCAAGATCAGGGGTCTCCAGATACGCAGTATTTT. The full variable domain, in which reference TRBV14 and TRBJ2-3 provide the parts outside the CDR3, is EAGVTQFPSHSVIEKGQTVTLRCDPISGHDNLYWYRRVMGKEIKFLLHFVKESKQDESGMPNNRFLAERTGGTYSTLKVQPAELEDSGVYFCASSQDQGSPDTQYFGPGTRLTVL.

The chain links TRBV11-2 to TRBJ2-1, with D possibly matching TRBD2 (5 bases). This CDR3 is built from 16 residues. Per the germline V gene, CDR1 is SGHAT and CDR2 is FQNNGV. Trimming cost V 1 base and J 5 bases, with 15 bases left between them. In DNA, the CDR3 is TGTGCCAGCAGCTTAGTTAGACCCACCGGGGACAATGAGCAGTTCTTC. It yields the protein CASSLVRPTGDNEQFF.

The V gene is TRBV14, the J gene TRBJ2-1; no firm D call. V shed 1 base and J shed 6 bases, with 16 bases lying between them. Germline values: CDR1 SGHDN, CDR2 FVKESK. The CDR3 sequence is 16 residues long. The CDR3 nucleotides are TGTGCCAGCAGCCAAGTTCGTGGCCCGGGCAGCAATGAGCAGTTCTTC. Its protein is CASSQVRGPGSNEQFF.

The CDR3 nucleotides read TGTGCCAGTAGTATAAATCCAGAGGTCTACGAGCAGTACTTC. Its protein product is CASSINPEVYEQYF. This chain joins TRBV19 and TRBJ2-7; D is unclear. V gave up 2 bases and J gave up 3 bases, with 11 bases separating them. Per the germline V gene, CDR1 is LNHDA and CDR2 is SQIVND (reference sequence). This CDR3 comprises 14 residues. Filled out from reference TRBV19 and TRBJ2-7, the complete variable domain reads DGGITQSPKYLFRKEGQNVTLSCEQNLNHDAMYWYRQDPGQGLRLIYYSQIVNDFQKGDIAEGYSVSREKKESFPLTVTSAQKNPTAFYLCASSINPEVYEQYFGPGTRLTVT.

The genes are TRBV7-3 and TRBJ2-1; the D call may be TRBD1 or TRBD2 (5 bases each). CDR3 length: 12 amino acids. Trimming shortened V by 5 bases and J by 5 bases, and 7 bases separated the two germline ends. Germline V CDR1 and CDR2: SGHTA, FQGTGA. CDR3 sequence reads: CASSLGHNEQFF. The CDR3 region has the DNA TGTGCCAGCAGCCTGGGACACAATGAGCAGTTCTTC.

The chain has TRBV5-6 and TRBJ2-1, with 8 bases matching TRBD2. Germline CDR1 is SGHDT and CDR2 is YYEEEE. After removal of 4 bases from V and 4 bases from J, the junction contained 7 bases not matched to a gene. The CDR3 runs 15 residues. CDR3 coding DNA: TGTGCCAGCAGCCAAGGACTAGCCAGATACAATGAGCAGTTCTTC. Its translation: CASSQGLARYNEQFF.

The chain joins TRBV2 to TRBJ1-1; TRBD1 matches 7 bases. The length of the CDR3 is 14 residues. The germline gives CDR1 SNHLY, CDR2 FYNNEI. After removal of 5 bases from V and 6 bases from J, the junction contained 9 bases not matched to a gene. The CDR3 region is CASSNTGAEAEAFF. The CDR3 nucleotides read TGTGCCAGCAGTAATACAGGGGCTGAGGCTGAAGCTTTCTTT.

Turning to this clone: A read error may produce the germline difference seen at one junction end. The genes are TRBV7-7 and TRBJ2-2, with D possibly being TRBD1 (5 bases). Germline CDR1 SSHAT, CDR2 FNYEAQ (reference sequence). The CDR3 runs 15 residues. This CDR3 reads CASSLAGTNTGELFF. CDR3 nucleotide sequence: TGTGCTAGCAGCTTAGCAGGGACGAACACCGGGGAGCTGTTTTTT.

The genes are TRBV19 and TRBJ2-2; D is tentatively TRBD1 or TRBD2 (5 bases each). Trimming stripped 8 bases from V and 2 bases from J, with 15 bases between. The CDR3 is 15 amino acids. From germline, CDR1 is LNHDA and CDR2 SQIVND (reference sequence). The CDR3 loop is CASSGASPNTGELFF. CDR3 in DNA: TGTGCCAGTTCCGGGGCTAGTCCTAACACCGGGGAGCTGTTTTTT.